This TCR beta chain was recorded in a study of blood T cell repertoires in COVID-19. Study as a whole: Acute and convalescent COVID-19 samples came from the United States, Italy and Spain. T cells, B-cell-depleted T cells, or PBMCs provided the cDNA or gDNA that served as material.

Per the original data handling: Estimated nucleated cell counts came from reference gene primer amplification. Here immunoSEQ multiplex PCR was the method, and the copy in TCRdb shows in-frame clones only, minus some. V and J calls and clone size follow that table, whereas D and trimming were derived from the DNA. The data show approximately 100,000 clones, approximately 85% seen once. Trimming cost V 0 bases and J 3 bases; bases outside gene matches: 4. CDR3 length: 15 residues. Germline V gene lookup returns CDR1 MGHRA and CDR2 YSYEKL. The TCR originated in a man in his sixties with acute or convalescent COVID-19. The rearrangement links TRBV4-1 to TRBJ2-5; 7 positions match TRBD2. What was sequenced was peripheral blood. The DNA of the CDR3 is TGCGCCAGCAGCCAAGAATTTCGGGGGGAAGAGACCCAGTACTTC. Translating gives CASSQEFRGEETQYF.